The sequence of this T cell receptor (beta chain) was determined in a study of blood T cell repertoires in COVID-19. Profiling relied on immunoSEQ multiplex PCR, and the TCRdb table lists in-frame clones only, not all of them. The sample consists of 100,000 to 150,000 clones, 83% of them appearing once. The CDR3 contains 15 residues. Germline lookup yields CDR1 MNHEY and CDR2 SVGAGI. V gave up 5 bases and J gave up 1 base; unmatched junction bases: 7. The sample consisted of peripheral blood. The V call is TRBV6-5, the J call TRBJ2-7; TRBD1 agrees at 8 bases. This clonotype was obtained from a man older than 75 with active or convalescent COVID-19. CDR3 residues: CASSLYRQGSYEQYF. The CDR3, as DNA: TGTGCCAGCAGTCTATACCGACAGGGGTCCTACGAGCAGTACTTC.